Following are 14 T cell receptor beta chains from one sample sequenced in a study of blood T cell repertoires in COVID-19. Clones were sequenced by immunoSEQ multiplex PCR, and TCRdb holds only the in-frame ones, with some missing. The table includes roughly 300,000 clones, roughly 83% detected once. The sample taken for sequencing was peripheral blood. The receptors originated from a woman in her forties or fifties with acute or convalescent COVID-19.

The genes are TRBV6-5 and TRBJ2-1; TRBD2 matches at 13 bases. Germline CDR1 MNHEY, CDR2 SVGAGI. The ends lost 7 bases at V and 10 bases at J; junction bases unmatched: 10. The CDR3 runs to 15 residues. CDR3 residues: CASNIGLAGAGEQFF. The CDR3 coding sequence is TGTGCCAGCAATATTGGACTAGCGGGAGCAGGGGAGCAGTTCTTC.

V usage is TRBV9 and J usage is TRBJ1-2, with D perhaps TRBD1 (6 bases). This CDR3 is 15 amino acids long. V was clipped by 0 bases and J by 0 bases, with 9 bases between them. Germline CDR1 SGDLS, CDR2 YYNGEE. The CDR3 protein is CASSVEGDPNYGYTF. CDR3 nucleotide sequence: TGTGCCAGCAGCGTAGAGGGGGATCCTAACTATGGCTACACCTTC.

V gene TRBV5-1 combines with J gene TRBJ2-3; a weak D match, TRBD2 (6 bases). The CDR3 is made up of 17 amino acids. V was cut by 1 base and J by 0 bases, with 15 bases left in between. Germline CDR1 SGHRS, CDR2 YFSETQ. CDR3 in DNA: TGCGCCAGCAGCTTGTGGGGTAGCGGAGCTAGCACAGATACGCAGTATTTT. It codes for CASSLWGSGASTDTQYF. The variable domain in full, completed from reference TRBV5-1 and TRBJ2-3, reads KAGVTQTPRYLIKTRGQQVTLSCSPISGHRSVSWYQQTPGQGLQFLFEYFSETQRNKGNFPGRFSGRQFSNSRSEMNVSTLELGDSALYLCASSLWGSGASTDTQYFGPGTRLTVL.

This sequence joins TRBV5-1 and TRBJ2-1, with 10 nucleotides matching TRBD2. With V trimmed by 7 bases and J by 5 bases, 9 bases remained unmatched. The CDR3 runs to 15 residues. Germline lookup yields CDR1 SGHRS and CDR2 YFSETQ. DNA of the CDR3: TGCGCCAGCGTTCCGCTAGCGGGAGAGGACAATGAGCAGTTCTTC. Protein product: CASVPLAGEDNEQFF.

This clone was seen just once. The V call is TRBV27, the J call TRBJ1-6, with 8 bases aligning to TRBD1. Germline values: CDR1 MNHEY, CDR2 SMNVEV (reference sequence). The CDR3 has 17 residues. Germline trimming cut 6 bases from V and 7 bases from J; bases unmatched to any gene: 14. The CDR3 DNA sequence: TGTGCCAGCAGGGGGTTTACCCGGGACAGGCTAAATTCACCCCTCCACTTT. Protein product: CASRGFTRDRLNSPLHF.

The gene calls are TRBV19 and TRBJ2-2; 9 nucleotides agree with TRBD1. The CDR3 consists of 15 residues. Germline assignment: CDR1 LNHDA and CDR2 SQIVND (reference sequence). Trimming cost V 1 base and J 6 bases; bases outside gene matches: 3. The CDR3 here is CASSIGQGGAGELFF. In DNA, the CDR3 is TGTGCCAGTAGTATAGGACAGGGGGGCGCCGGGGAGCTGTTTTTT.

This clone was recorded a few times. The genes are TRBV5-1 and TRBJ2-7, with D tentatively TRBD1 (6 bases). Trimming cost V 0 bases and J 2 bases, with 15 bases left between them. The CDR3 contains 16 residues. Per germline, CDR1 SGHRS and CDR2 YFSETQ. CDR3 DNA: TGCGCCAGCAGCTTGGGACCGAGTCAGGGGCCCTACGAGCAGTACTTC. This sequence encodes CASSLGPSQGPYEQYF.

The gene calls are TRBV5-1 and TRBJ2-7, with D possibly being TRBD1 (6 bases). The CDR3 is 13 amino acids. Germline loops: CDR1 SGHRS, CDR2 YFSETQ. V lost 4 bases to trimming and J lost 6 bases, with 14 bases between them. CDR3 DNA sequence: TGCGCCAGCAGCGTAACAGGGACGTCCGAGCAGTACTTC. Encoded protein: CASSVTGTSEQYF.

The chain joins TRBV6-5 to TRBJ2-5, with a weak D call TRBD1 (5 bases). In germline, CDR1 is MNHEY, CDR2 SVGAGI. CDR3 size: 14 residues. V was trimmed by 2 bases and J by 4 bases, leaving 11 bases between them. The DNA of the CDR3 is TGTGCCAGCAGTTACACGGGCCAGGGAGAGACCCAGTACTTC. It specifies CASSYTGQGETQYF.

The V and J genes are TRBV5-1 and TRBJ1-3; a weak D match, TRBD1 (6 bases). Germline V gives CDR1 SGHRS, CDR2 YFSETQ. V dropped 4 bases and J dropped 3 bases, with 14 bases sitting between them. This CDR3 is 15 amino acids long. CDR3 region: CASSTGTGSGNTIYF. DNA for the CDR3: TGCGCCAGCAGCACCGGAACAGGGAGTGGAAACACCATATATTTT.

The CDR3 reads CASSLVGGRANQPQHF. Written as DNA, the CDR3 is TGTGCCAGCAGTTTAGTCGGAGGGCGTGCCAATCAGCCCCAGCATTTT. The chain uses TRBV27 and TRBJ1-5; D gene unclear. Germline V gene data show CDR1 as MNHEY and CDR2 as SMNVEV (reference sequence). The V end lost 2 bases, the J end lost 3 bases, and 14 bases lay between the germline ends. The CDR3 has 16 amino acids.

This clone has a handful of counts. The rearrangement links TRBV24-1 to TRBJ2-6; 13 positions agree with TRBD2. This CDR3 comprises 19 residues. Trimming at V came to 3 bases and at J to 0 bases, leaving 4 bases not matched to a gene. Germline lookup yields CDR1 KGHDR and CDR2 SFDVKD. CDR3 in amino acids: CATSDLGTSGTSGANVLTF. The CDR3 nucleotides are TGTGCCACCAGTGATCTCGGGACTAGCGGGACCTCTGGGGCCAACGTCCTGACTTTC.

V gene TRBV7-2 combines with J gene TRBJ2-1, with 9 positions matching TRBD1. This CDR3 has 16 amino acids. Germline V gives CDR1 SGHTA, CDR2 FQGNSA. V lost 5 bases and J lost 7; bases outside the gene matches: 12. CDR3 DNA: TGTGCCAGCAGCCCGCGACAGGGGGACGCTCGGAATGAGCAGTTCTTC. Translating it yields CASSPRQGDARNEQFF.

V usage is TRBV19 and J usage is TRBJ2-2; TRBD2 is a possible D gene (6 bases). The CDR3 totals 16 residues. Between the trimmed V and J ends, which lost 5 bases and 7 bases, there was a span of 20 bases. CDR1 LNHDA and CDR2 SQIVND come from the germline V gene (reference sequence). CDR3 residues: CASSPHFGSGGGELFF. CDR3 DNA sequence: TGTGCCAGTAGTCCCCATTTTGGGTCCGGGGGCGGGGAGCTGTTTTTT.